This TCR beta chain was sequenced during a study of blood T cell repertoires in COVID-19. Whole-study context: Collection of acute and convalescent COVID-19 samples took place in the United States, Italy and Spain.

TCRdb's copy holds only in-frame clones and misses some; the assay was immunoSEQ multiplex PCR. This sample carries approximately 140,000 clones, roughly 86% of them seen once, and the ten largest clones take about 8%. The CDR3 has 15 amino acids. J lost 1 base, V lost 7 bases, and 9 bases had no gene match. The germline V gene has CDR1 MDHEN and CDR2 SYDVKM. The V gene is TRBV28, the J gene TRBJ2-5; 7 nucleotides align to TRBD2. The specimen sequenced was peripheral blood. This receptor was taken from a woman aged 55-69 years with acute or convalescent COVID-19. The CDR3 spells CASMAGGGLQETQYF. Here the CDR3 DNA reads TGTGCCAGCATGGCGGGCGGGGGACTCCAAGAGACCCAGTACTTC.